The sequence of this TCR beta chain was determined in a study of blood T cells in healthy people across ages. This clonotype was seen many times. The antigen remains undetermined. There are 14 residues in the CDR3. V trimming: 6 bases; J trimming: 2 bases; junction bases outside the gene matches: 3. Germline V lookup: CDR1 SEHNR, CDR2 FQNEAQ (reference sequence). Study-wide points: Long-lived donors exceeded aged donors in naive CD4+ cells and diversity.

A sample-barcoded 5' primer and a J-beta primer mix were used in a second PCR of roughly 7 to 11 cycles. TCRdb called the 5' RACE reads again in MiXCR, with one record for every CDR3 protein. The table lists around 1,000,000 distinct CDR3 sequences, about 23% of them singletons. These data were also filed under a second study, of T cells of mothers and their children.

The rearrangement joins TRBV7-9 to TRBJ2-3, with 9 bases aligning to TRBD2. Sequencing was performed on blood. The clonotype originates from a girl aged 2 to 9 in good health. The CDR3 loop reads CASRTSGFTDTQYF. The CDR3 DNA is TGTGCCAGCAGGACTAGCGGATTCACAGATACGCAGTATTTT.